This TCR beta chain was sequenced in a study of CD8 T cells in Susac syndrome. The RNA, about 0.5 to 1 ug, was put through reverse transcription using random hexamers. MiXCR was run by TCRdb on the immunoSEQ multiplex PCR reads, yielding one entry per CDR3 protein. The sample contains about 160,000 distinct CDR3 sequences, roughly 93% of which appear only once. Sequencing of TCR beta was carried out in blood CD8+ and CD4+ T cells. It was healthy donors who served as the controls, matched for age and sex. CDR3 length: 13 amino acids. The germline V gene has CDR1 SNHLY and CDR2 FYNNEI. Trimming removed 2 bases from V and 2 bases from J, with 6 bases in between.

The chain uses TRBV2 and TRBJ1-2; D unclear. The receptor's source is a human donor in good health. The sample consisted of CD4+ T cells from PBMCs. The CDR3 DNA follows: TGTGCCAGCAGTGAACCCGAGAACTATGGCTACACCTTC. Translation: CASSEPENYGYTF.